The TCR beta chain described here comes from a study of cytomegalovirus exposure and HLA in healthy donors (dated by TCRdb to about 2017). About the full investigation: According to a later analysis, the roughly 120 validation repertoires were produced on the same platform as the roughly 600 repertoires of the first cohort. To predict cytomegalovirus infection status, the study combined high-throughput TCR immunosequencing, statistical association of individual TCRs with disease status, and machine learning. The study aimed to test whether signatures of past pathogen exposure could be identified by cataloging public T cell receptors. Besides the first cohort of under 700 subjects, a separate validation cohort made up of 95 to 150 different subjects was used.

On this clone: Its antigen is still unknown. No per-base quality is available; no much larger clone lies one base away.

Inclusive of the bounding cysteine and phenylalanine, the CDR3 is 12 residues long. Only CDR3 DNA is held: 36 bases, read in frame from base 1. The V and J ends are trimmed by 5 bases and 2 bases, leaving 4 bases between them. From the germline V gene (reference sequence), CDR1 is GTSNPN and CDR2 is SVGIG. Results and caveats for the whole study, not just this receptor: The validation cohort had no HLA typing available for a later analysis, so co-occurrence within that cohort was assessed over all 110 or so repertoires. In the study, around 150 TCR beta chains were listed as associated with cytomegalovirus. Of the cluster scores, around 95% were above 0 in a later analysis, which found that TCRs clustered in the first cohort also tended to co-occur in the 120 or so validation repertoires. Three of the identified cytomegalovirus-associated TCR beta chains were confirmed in vitro to be specific for cytomegalovirus antigens. Across donors, most TCR sequences were observed very rarely, whereas some public TCRs were present in many individuals. The classifier was reported to diagnose cytomegalovirus status with high specificity and sensitivity in both the original cohort and the validation cohort. The authors suggested that the approach could potentially be generalized to other disease states and immunological phenotypes.

Separate from the approximately 700-subject first cohort, the validation cohort of 90 to 150 subjects was the group to which the donors belonged. Library generation was performed with the immunoSEQ multiplex PCR assay. On the study's bioinformatics: A statistical classification framework was built for diagnosing cytomegalovirus status from the catalog of TCR beta chain sequences. In its TCRdb copy, this immuneACCESS table keeps in-frame sequences only and misses some clones. Where compared with another copy, unresolved V genes explain less than half of these, and the others have no known cause. The D gene and trimming were derived from the DNA, and the V and J assignments and clone size from that table. The sample data list 200,000 or so clones, and 75% to 90% of these were observed just once. Less than 7% of the sample comes from the top ten.

The sequence derives from a woman aged 18-35 years in good health and CMV-seronegative. The sample was PBMCs. The chain is encoded by TRBV30 joined to TRBJ2-6; the D gene cannot be resolved reliably. The bases read TGTGCCTGGTCCACTGGGGCCAACGTCCTGACTTTC. Its protein is CAWSTGANVLTF.